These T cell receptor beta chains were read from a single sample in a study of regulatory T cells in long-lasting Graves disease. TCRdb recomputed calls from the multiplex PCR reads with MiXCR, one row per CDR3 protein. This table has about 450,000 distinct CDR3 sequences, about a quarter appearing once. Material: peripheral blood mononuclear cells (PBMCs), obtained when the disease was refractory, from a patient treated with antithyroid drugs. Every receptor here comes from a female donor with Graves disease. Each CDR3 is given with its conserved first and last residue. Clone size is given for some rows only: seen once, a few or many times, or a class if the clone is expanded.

CDR3aa: CASSKDRTRARVGELFF
abundance: many
v_gene: TRBV12-3/TRBV12-4
j_gene: TRBJ2-2

CDR3aa: CSAREDSLNYGYTF
abundance: few
v_gene: TRBV20-1
j_gene: TRBJ1-2

CDR3aa: CASGNEAFF
abundance: few
v_gene: TRBV7-3
j_gene: TRBJ1-1

CDR3aa: CASSQEAENSPLHF
abundance: few
v_gene: TRBV4-2
j_gene: TRBJ1-6

CDR3aa: CASSSSTSGSMDTQYF
abundance: -
v_gene: TRBV5-1
j_gene: TRBJ2-3

CDR3aa: CASSLRLRGAGQETQYF
abundance: many
v_gene: TRBV7-8
j_gene: TRBJ2-5

CDR3aa: CSVEDGTGDSQAFF
abundance: -
v_gene: TRBV29-1
j_gene: TRBJ1-1

CDR3aa: CAWTLRREGTEAFF
abundance: many
v_gene: TRBV30
j_gene: TRBJ1-1

CDR3aa: CAWSVGRSYTF
abundance: many
v_gene: TRBV30
j_gene: TRBJ1-2

CDR3aa: CASSPLGAGLYEQYF
abundance: few
v_gene: TRBV18
j_gene: TRBJ2-7

CDR3aa: CASSHLGNPETQYF
abundance: -
v_gene: TRBV14
j_gene: TRBJ2-5

CDR3aa: CSARDRFLSGTQYF
abundance: few
v_gene: TRBV20-1
j_gene: TRBJ2-3

CDR3aa: CASSEGPRQGGYTF
abundance: -
v_gene: TRBV9
j_gene: TRBJ1-2

CDR3aa: CASSPGVAVRETQYF
abundance: -
v_gene: TRBV5-6
j_gene: TRBJ2-5

CDR3aa: CAFSRDPTGELFF
abundance: few
v_gene: TRBV12-3/TRBV12-4
j_gene: TRBJ2-2

CDR3aa: CASSQVGMNTEAFF
abundance: few
v_gene: TRBV4-2
j_gene: TRBJ1-1

CDR3aa: CATSTDRQARAETQYF
abundance: -
v_gene: TRBV15
j_gene: TRBJ2-5

CDR3aa: CASSLGTVGNTIYF
abundance: -
v_gene: TRBV28
j_gene: TRBJ1-3

CDR3aa: CSALEGGQGEQYF
abundance: few
v_gene: TRBV20-1
j_gene: TRBJ2-7

CDR3aa: CASNRGITEQYF
abundance: -
v_gene: TRBV6-1
j_gene: TRBJ2-7

CDR3aa: CASSPNPSSGRAGYEQYF
abundance: few
v_gene: TRBV14
j_gene: TRBJ2-7

CDR3aa: CASSPRTGGYNQPQHF
abundance: few
v_gene: TRBV6-1
j_gene: TRBJ1-5

CDR3aa: CASSPRDSTTYEQYF
abundance: many
v_gene: TRBV12-3/TRBV12-4
j_gene: TRBJ2-7

CDR3aa: CSASPGGSNSPLHF
abundance: few
v_gene: TRBV20-1
j_gene: TRBJ1-6

CDR3aa: CASSLASAVAGNTIYF
abundance: -
v_gene: TRBV7-2
j_gene: TRBJ1-3

CDR3aa: CASSLLGTNTGELFF
abundance: many
v_gene: TRBV11-2
j_gene: TRBJ2-2

CDR3aa: CASSKTSVNEKLFF
abundance: few
v_gene: TRBV5-1
j_gene: TRBJ1-4

CDR3aa: CASSRDRGVYTEAFF
abundance: -
v_gene: TRBV7-9
j_gene: TRBJ1-1

CDR3aa: CASSLATGNTGELFF
abundance: -
v_gene: TRBV7-2
j_gene: TRBJ2-2

CDR3aa: CSVGEVKLFF
abundance: -
v_gene: TRBV29-1
j_gene: TRBJ1-4

CDR3aa: CASRWEGLSGYTF
abundance: few
v_gene: TRBV19
j_gene: TRBJ1-2

CDR3aa: CASSLPGLAGGPAHF
abundance: many
v_gene: TRBV5-8
j_gene: TRBJ2-5

CDR3aa: CASRYSELGYGYTF
abundance: many
v_gene: TRBV12-3/TRBV12-4
j_gene: TRBJ1-2

CDR3aa: CASSKDRASLPLYGYTF
abundance: many
v_gene: TRBV28
j_gene: TRBJ1-2

CDR3aa: CASSSANTGELFF
abundance: -
v_gene: TRBV5-1
j_gene: TRBJ2-2

CDR3aa: CASSYSRTGGSEQYF
abundance: -
v_gene: TRBV6-2/TRBV6-3
j_gene: TRBJ2-7

CDR3aa: CAREGPDQETQYF
abundance: -
v_gene: TRBV19
j_gene: TRBJ2-5